A selection of T cell receptor beta chains follows, all from one sample in a study of T cell responses to AZD1222 COVID-19 vaccine. The data were produced by immunoSEQ multiplex PCR, yet TCRdb's version contains in-frame clones alone and is incomplete. This table holds about 130,000 clones, approximately 85% found once. This sample comprised peripheral blood, obtained 28 days after the second AZD1222 dose. The receptors were sampled from an adult who received the AZD1222 COVID-19 vaccine. The CDR3 runs from the conserved cysteine through the conserved F or W. The D gene is left open where the match is weak. Part of the rows lack a size; the others show once, few, many or a class for expanded clones.

clone_size,cdr3_length,v_call,j_call,d_call,cdr3_nt,cdr3_aa
-,15,TRBV10-3,TRBJ1-2,TRBD1,TGTGCCATCAGTGAGTCGTGGGACAGAGCCTATGGCTACACCTTC,CAISESWDRAYGYTF
-,16,TRBV24-1,TRBJ2-3,-,TGTGCCACCAGTGATTCCCCGGGCTTTAGCACAGATACGCAGTATTTT,CATSDSPGFSTDTQYF
-,16,TRBV9,TRBJ2-3,-,TGTGCCAGCAGTGAGAGAGGGGGTGCTAGCACAGATACGCAGTATTTT,CASSERGGASTDTQYF
-,15,TRBV5-6,TRBJ1-2,-,TGTGCCAGCAGCTTGGTGGGGGCGCCTGACTATGGCTACACCTTC,CASSLVGAPDYGYTF
-,14,TRBV19,TRBJ1-2,TRBD1,TGTGCCAGTATTAACACCGGGACAGGGGTTGGCTACACCTTC,CASINTGTGVGYTF
once,10,TRBV20-1,TRBJ1-2,-,TGCAGTGCCTCTTCGTCCGGCTACACCTTC,CSASSSGYTF
-,14,TRBV3-1/TRBV3-2,TRBJ2-2,-,TGTGCCAGCAGCCAGGTAGCGAACACCGGGGAGCTGTTTTTT,CASSQVANTGELFF
-,15,TRBV7-2,TRBJ2-7,-,TGTGCCAGCAGATACCGAGGGGGGGGATTTGACGAGCAGTACTTC,CASRYRGGGFDEQYF
-,18,TRBV28,TRBJ1-6,-,TGTGCCAGCAGCCTGCAACTAGGGTGGGGCACCTTGAGTTCACCCCTCCACTTT,CASSLQLGWGTLSSPLHF
-,14,TRBV28,TRBJ1-2,-,TGTGCCAGCAGGGGGGAAGGGCGAAACTATGGCTACACCTTC,CASRGEGRNYGYTF
-,14,TRBV6-4,TRBJ1-5,-,TGTGCCAGCAGTGAACAGGGTAGCAATCAGCCCCAGCATTTT,CASSEQGSNQPQHF
-,12,TRBV2,TRBJ1-2,-,TGTGCCAGCAGTGAACAGGATTATGGCTACACCTTC,CASSEQDYGYTF
-,13,TRBV6-6,TRBJ1-1,-,TGTGCCAGCAGGTTCAGGGAGAGCACTGAAGCTTTCTTT,CASRFRESTEAFF
-,14,TRBV7-9,TRBJ2-5,TRBD1,TGTGCCAGCAGTACGGGACAGCACCAAGAGACCCAGTACTTC,CASSTGQHQETQYF
-,17,TRBV10-1,TRBJ2-6,-,TGCGCCAGCAGTGAGGGGGCAGCGCTCTCTGGGGCCAACGTCCTGACTTTC,CASSEGAALSGANVLTF
-,14,TRBV28,TRBJ2-7,-,TGTGCCAGCGGGGGGGGACAGCGCGACTGGCGGCAGTACTTC,CASGGGQRDWRQYF
-,15,TRBV29-1,TRBJ2-7,TRBD1,TGCAGCGTGACCCCTGGGACAGAAATGTACAACGAGCAGTACTTC,CSVTPGTEMYNEQYF
-,13,TRBV11-1,TRBJ2-7,-,TGTGCCAGCAGCCGCGGCCTCACGGGCGAGCAGTACTTC,CASSRGLTGEQYF
once,16,TRBV7-3,TRBJ2-7,-,TGTGCCAGCAGCTTAACGCTCCGGGGACCGAGCTACGAGCAGTACTTC,CASSLTLRGPSYEQYF
-,13,TRBV12-3/TRBV12-4,TRBJ2-2,-,TGTGCCAGCAGTTCTCCCCGAGGCTCCGAGCTGTTTTTT,CASSSPRGSELFF
-,15,TRBV18,TRBJ2-1,-,TGTGCCAGCTCACCGGTGGGGCTGGGATACAATGAGCAGTTCTTC,CASSPVGLGYNEQFF
-,18,TRBV3-1/TRBV3-2,TRBJ2-5,TRBD2,TGTGCCAGCAGCCATCAGAAGACTAGCGGGGGAAAGACGGAGACCCAGTACTTC,CASSHQKTSGGKTETQYF
-,12,TRBV7-8,TRBJ2-7,-,TGTGCCAGCAGCTTAGCCGGGTGGGAGCAGTACTTC,CASSLAGWEQYF
few,16,TRBV5-1,TRBJ1-2,TRBD1,TGCGCCAGCAGCTCGTCGACAGGGTCAGCTAACTATGGCTACACCTTC,CASSSSTGSANYGYTF
-,11,TRBV5-1,TRBJ2-1,-,TGCGCCAGCAGCTTGGAACGTACGCAGTTCTTC,CASSLERTQFF
few,16,TRBV7-2,TRBJ1-1,-,TGTGCCAGCAGCCCCCGGACAGTGTCCATGAACACTGAAGCTTTCTTT,CASSPRTVSMNTEAFF
-,15,TRBV5-1,TRBJ2-3,TRBD1,TGCGCCAGCAGCTTGGGGACAGGGCAATTGGATACGCAGTATTTT,CASSLGTGQLDTQYF
-,14,TRBV15,TRBJ1-6,TRBD1,TGTGCCACCAGCAGAGACAGGGGGGCCTCACCCCTCCACTTT,CATSRDRGASPLHF
-,13,TRBV5-6,TRBJ2-7,-,TGTGCCAGCAGCCGGGACACTTTATACGAGCAGTACTTC,CASSRDTLYEQYF